These 21 T cell receptor beta chains were sequenced from one sample in a study of blood T cell repertoires in COVID-19. The table came from immunoSEQ multiplex PCR; TCRdb's copy has only in-frame clones and leaves some out. This sample carries 300,000 to 400,000 clones, roughly 85% of them seen once, and the ten largest clones take 7.2%. The sample was peripheral blood. These receptor sequences come from a human donor in a cohort sampled during active COVID-19.

V gene TRBV12-5 combines with J gene TRBJ1-3; D remains ambiguous. Trimming shortened V by 0 bases and J by 0 bases, and 12 bases separated the two germline ends. From germline, CDR1 is LGHNT and CDR2 FRNRAP. The CDR3 runs 17 residues. CDR3 bases: TGTGCTAGTGGTTTGGTACTCGGGGTAAGCTCTGGAAACACCATATATTTT. Its translation: CASGLVLGVSSGNTIYF.

The chain employs TRBV18 and TRBJ2-5; D possibly corresponds to TRBD2 (6 bases). CDR1 KGHSH and CDR2 LQKENI come from the germline V gene. The CDR3 loop spans 17 amino acids. Trimming removed 4 bases at V and 0 bases at J, with 18 bases between. CDR3 loop: CASSRNQAGLYQETQYF. The DNA of the CDR3 is TGTGCCAGCTCACGGAATCAAGCGGGCTTGTACCAAGAGACCCAGTACTTC.

This chain uses TRBV4-1 with TRBJ2-1; 14 positions agree with TRBD2. The CDR3 is 17 residues long. Germline CDR1 reads MGHRA; CDR2 reads YSYEKL. Trimming at V came to 0 bases and at J to 6 bases, leaving 4 bases not matched to a gene. In DNA, the CDR3 is TGCGCCAGCAGCCAAGAATCCGGACTAGCGGGGGGCAATGAGCAGTTCTTC. It specifies CASSQESGLAGGNEQFF.

The gene calls are TRBV3-1 (or the pseudogene TRBV3-2) and TRBJ1-1; 9 bases align to TRBD1. The CDR3 has 15 residues. V lost 3 bases and J lost 5; bases outside the gene matches: 7. Germline assignment: CDR1 LGHDT and CDR2 YNNKEL (reference sequence). CDR3 DNA sequence: TGTGCCAGCAGCCAGAGAGGGACAGGGCTGACTGAAGCTTTCTTT. This codes for CASSQRGTGLTEAFF.

This rearrangement joins TRBV7-2 to TRBJ2-7; 8 bases are shared with TRBD1. V lost 5 bases, J lost 6 bases, and 9 bases stayed unmatched. This CDR3 spans 14 amino acids. Per germline, CDR1 SGHTA and CDR2 FQGNSA. The CDR3 coding sequence is TGTGCCAGCAGCCGCGGATGGACAGGGAGCGAGCAGTACTTC. Translated: CASSRGWTGSEQYF.

This chain connects TRBV10-3 to TRBJ1-2; 8 bases match TRBD1. CDR1 ENHRY and CDR2 SYGVKD come from the germline V gene. CDR3 length: 13 amino acids. V lost 3 bases and J lost 6; bases outside the gene matches: 3. The CDR3 bases are TGTGCCATCAGTGAAGGACAGGGAGATGGCTACACCTTC. It encodes CAISEGQGDGYTF.

The chain couples TRBV12-3 or TRBV12-4 to TRBJ1-2; 8 nucleotides agree with TRBD1. After removal of 6 bases from V and 2 bases from J, the junction contained 2 bases not matched to a gene. The CDR3 runs 13 residues. CDR3 in amino acids: CASRRTGNYGYTF. CDR3 in DNA: TGTGCCAGCAGGCGGACAGGGAACTATGGCTACACCTTC.

V and J are TRBV4-1 and TRBJ1-1; weak D call: TRBD1 (5 bases). Germline CDR1 reads MGHRA; CDR2 reads YSYEKL. Trimming cost V 0 bases and J 0 bases, with 11 bases left between them. This CDR3 is built from 16 residues. The CDR3 loop is CASSQDLSRVNTEAFF. The CDR3 DNA reads TGCGCCAGCAGCCAAGATCTCAGCAGGGTGAACACTGAAGCTTTCTTT.

This chain joins TRBV5-1 and TRBJ1-1; a weak D match, TRBD1 (5 bases). The CDR3 runs 14 residues. Per the germline V gene, CDR1 is SGHRS and CDR2 is YFSETQ. Trimming took off 2 bases at V and 5 bases at J, with 13 bases between the two ends. Here the CDR3 reads CASSFDSGETEAFF. The CDR3 DNA reads TGCGCCAGCAGCTTTGACTCGGGGGAAACTGAAGCTTTCTTT.

The chain combines TRBV7-2 with TRBJ2-1; TRBD2 is a possible D gene (6 bases). Germline values: CDR1 SGHTA, CDR2 FQGNSA. The CDR3 runs to 16 residues. V was clipped by 2 bases and J by 2 bases, with 13 bases between them. Here the CDR3 reads CASSLYPSDPYNEQFF. As DNA, the CDR3 is TGTGCCAGCAGCTTATATCCTAGCGACCCCTACAATGAGCAGTTCTTC.

V and J are TRBV20-1 and TRBJ1-1; D is ambiguous. CDR1 is DFQATT and CDR2 is SNEGSKA in the germline V gene (reference sequence). V was clipped by 0 bases and J by 11 bases, with 4 bases between them. The CDR3 has 9 residues. The CDR3 spells CSARESAFF. The CDR3 coding sequence is TGCAGTGCTAGAGAGTCGGCTTTCTTT.

The chain is built from TRBV2 and TRBJ1-1; the D gene is possibly TRBD1 (5 bases). Trimming removed 2 bases at V and 8 bases at J, with 15 bases between. CDR1 is SNHLY, CDR2 FYNNEI, per germline. This CDR3 comprises 14 residues. For the CDR3, the DNA is TGTGCCAGCAGTGAACAATTTGGGGCTATAGAAGCTTTCTTT. This gives the protein CASSEQFGAIEAFF.

The rearrangement uses TRBV7-6 and TRBJ2-1, with TRBD1 matching over 9 bases. The V gene's germline CDR1 is SGHVS and CDR2 FNYEAQ. The CDR3 is 17 residues long. The V gene end was trimmed by 0 bases and the J gene end by 1 base; junction bases not matched to a gene: 4. The CDR3 region is CASSLATGGVSYNEQFF. In DNA form, the CDR3 reads TGTGCCAGCAGCTTAGCTACAGGGGGCGTATCCTACAATGAGCAGTTCTTC.

CDR3 residues: CASKAVYGYTF. The CDR3 DNA reads TGTGCCAGTAAGGCGGTTTATGGCTACACCTTC. V usage is TRBV19 and J usage is TRBJ1-2; D gene unclear. This CDR3 is built from 11 residues. Per the germline V gene, CDR1 is LNHDA and CDR2 is SQIVND (reference sequence). V gave up 7 bases and J gave up 5 bases, with 8 bases separating them.

On this clone itself: At one of its ends the junction is not consistent with the germline gene, which may arise from a read error. The chain employs TRBV7-9 and TRBJ1-1; no clear D gene. Per the germline V gene, CDR1 is SEHNR and CDR2 is FQNEAQ (reference sequence). CDR3 length: 14 residues. CDR3 residues: CASSLARMNTEAFF. CDR3 nucleotide sequence: TGTGCCAGCAGCCTAGCGCGAATGAACACTGAAGCTTTCTTT. Filled out from reference TRBV7-9 and TRBJ1-1, the complete variable domain reads DTGVSQNPRHKITKRGQNVTFRCDPISEHNRLYWYRQTLGQGPEFLTYFQNEAQLEKSRLLSDRFSAERPKGSFSTLEIQRTEQGDSAMYLCASSLARMNTEAFFGQGTRLTVV.

The chain links TRBV5-6 to TRBJ1-3, with a possible D match to TRBD1 (5 bases). CDR3 length: 14 amino acids. Germline CDR1 SGHDT, CDR2 YYEEEE. The ends were cut back, 1 base at V and 4 bases at J, with 9 bases in the middle. CDR3 in DNA: TGTGCCAGCAGCTTGTTAGGGGTCGGAAACACCATATATTTT. Amino acids: CASSLLGVGNTIYF. Full variable domain (remainder filled in from reference TRBV5-6 and TRBJ1-3): DAGVTQSPTHLIKTRGQQVTLRCSPKSGHDTVSWYQQALGQGPQFIFQYYEEEERQRGNFPDRFSGHQFPNYSSELNVNALLLGDSALYLCASSLLGVGNTIYFGEGSWLTVV.

This chain links TRBV5-1 with TRBJ1-1; 11 bases line up with TRBD1. From germline, CDR1 is SGHRS and CDR2 YFSETQ. The CDR3 covers 18 residues. V shed 4 bases, J shed 1 base, and the junction held 12 bases outside the gene matches. The chain's CDR3 is CASSGTGQGATRNTEAFF. The DNA of the CDR3 is TGCGCCAGCAGCGGAACTGGACAGGGGGCGACCAGGAACACTGAAGCTTTCTTT.

The chain recombines TRBV5-1 with TRBJ1-1; 7 bases agree with TRBD1. Germline CDR1 SGHRS, CDR2 YFSETQ. The V gene end was trimmed by 0 bases and the J gene end by 0 bases; junction bases not matched to a gene: 8. The CDR3 consists of 17 residues. The DNA for the CDR3 is TGCGCCAGCAGCTTGGAGGGACAGCTTCAAATGAACACTGAAGCTTTCTTT. Translated, it gives CASSLEGQLQMNTEAFF.

The chain has TRBV15 and TRBJ2-3; 11 bases are a match to TRBD2. J lost 7 bases, V lost 1 base, and 7 bases had no gene match. CDR1 is LNHNV, CDR2 YYDKDF, per germline (reference sequence). The length of the CDR3 is 16 residues. The CDR3 sequence is CATSRVPLAGGHTQYF. In DNA, the CDR3 is TGTGCCACCAGCAGAGTGCCGTTAGCGGGGGGGCATACGCAGTATTTT.

V and J are TRBV5-5 and TRBJ2-3, with TRBD2 identical over 12 bases. V lost 0 bases, J lost 1 base, and 9 bases stayed unmatched. Germline-derived CDR1 and CDR2 are SGHKS and YYEKEE (reference sequence). The CDR3 is 19 amino acids. The CDR3 region is CASSLEAGTSGSRTDTQYF. The CDR3 bases are TGTGCCAGCAGCTTGGAGGCGGGGACTAGCGGGTCCCGCACAGATACGCAGTATTTT.

The rearrangement joins TRBV18 to TRBJ1-1, with 9 positions matching TRBD1. CDR1 is KGHSH and CDR2 is LQKENI in the germline V gene. This CDR3 is built from 18 residues. With V trimmed by 6 bases and J by 1 base, 15 bases remained unmatched. CDR3 nucleotides: TGTGCCAGCTCGCCTAACGGGGACAGGGTTCCTACGAACACTGAAGCTTTCTTT. It codes for CASSPNGDRVPTNTEAFF.